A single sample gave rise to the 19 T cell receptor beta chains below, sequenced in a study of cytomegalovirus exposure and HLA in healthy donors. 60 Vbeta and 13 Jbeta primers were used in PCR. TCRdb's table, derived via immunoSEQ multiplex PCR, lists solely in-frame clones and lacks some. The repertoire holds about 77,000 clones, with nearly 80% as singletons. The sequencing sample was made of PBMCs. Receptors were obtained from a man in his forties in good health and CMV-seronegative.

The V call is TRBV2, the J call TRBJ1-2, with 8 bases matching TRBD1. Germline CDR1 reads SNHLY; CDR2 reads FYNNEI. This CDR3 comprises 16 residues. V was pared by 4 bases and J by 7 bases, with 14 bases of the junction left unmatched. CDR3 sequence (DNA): TGTGCCAGCAGTGGGGGGGGGACAGGTTTGGTGCTTGGCTACACCTTC. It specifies CASSGGGTGLVLGYTF.

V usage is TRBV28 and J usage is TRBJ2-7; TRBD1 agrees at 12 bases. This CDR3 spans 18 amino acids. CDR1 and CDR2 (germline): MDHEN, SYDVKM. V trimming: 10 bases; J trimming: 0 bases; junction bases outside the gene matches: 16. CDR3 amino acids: CATKRGQGASTLSYEQYF. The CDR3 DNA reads TGTGCCACCAAAAGGGGACAGGGGGCCTCTACCCTCTCCTACGAGCAGTACTTC.

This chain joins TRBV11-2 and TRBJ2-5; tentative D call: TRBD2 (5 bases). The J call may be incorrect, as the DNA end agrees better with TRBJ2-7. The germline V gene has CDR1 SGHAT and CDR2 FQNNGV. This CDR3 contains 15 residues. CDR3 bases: TGTGCCAGCAGCTGGACCGGACGGGCGGGTGGCGAGCAGTACTTC. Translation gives CASSWTGRAGGEQYF.

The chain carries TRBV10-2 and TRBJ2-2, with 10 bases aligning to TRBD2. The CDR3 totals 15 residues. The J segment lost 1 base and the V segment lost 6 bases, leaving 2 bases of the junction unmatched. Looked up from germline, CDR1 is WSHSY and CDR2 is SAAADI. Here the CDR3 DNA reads TGCGCCAGCAGACCTAGCGGGGGGAACACCGGGGAGCTGTTTTTT. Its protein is CASRPSGGNTGELFF.

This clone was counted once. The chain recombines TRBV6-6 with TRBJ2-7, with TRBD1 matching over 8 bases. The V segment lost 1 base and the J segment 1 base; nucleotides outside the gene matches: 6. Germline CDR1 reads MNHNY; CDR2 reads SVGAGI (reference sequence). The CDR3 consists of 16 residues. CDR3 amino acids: CASSYLQGAGSYEQYF. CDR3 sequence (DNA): TGTGCCAGCAGTTACTTGCAGGGGGCGGGATCCTACGAGCAGTACTTC.

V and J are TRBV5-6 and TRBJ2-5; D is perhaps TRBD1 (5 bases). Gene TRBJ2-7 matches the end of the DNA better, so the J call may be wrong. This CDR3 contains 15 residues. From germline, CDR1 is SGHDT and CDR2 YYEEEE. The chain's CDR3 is CASSLDPRASYEQYF. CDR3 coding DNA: TGTGCCAGCAGCTTGGACCCCAGGGCTAGTTACGAGCAGTACTTC.

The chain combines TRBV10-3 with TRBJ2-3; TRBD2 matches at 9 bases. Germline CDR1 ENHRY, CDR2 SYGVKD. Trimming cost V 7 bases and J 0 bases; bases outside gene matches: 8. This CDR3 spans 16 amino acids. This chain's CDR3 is CAIKESSGISTDTQYF. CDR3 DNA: TGTGCCATCAAGGAGTCTAGCGGGATCAGCACAGATACGCAGTATTTT.

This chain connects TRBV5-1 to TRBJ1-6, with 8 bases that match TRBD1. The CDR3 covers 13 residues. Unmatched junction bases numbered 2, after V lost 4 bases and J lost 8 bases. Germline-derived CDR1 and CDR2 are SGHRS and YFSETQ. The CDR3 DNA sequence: TGCGCCAGCAGCATGACAGGGGATTCACCCCTCCACTTT. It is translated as CASSMTGDSPLHF.

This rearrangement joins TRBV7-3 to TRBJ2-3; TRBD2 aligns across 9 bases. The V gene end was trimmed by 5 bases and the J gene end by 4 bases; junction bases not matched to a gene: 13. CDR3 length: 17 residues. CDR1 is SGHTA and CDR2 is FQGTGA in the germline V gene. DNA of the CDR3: TGTGCCAGCAGCCCCACCGGGGGTAGCGGGAGTGCAGATACGCAGTATTTT. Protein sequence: CASSPTGGSGSADTQYF. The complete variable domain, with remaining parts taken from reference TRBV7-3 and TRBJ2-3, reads GAGVSQTPSNKVTEKGKYVELRCDPISGHTALYWYRQSLGQGPEFLIYFQGTGAADDSGLPNDRFFAVRPEGSVSTLKIQRTERGDSAVYLCASSPTGGSGSADTQYFGPGTRLTVL.

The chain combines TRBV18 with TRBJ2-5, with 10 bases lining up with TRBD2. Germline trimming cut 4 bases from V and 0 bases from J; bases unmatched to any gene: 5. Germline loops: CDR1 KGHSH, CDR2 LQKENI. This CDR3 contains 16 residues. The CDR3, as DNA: TGTGCCAGCTCACTCAGCGGGAGGGGGTACCAAGAGACCCAGTACTTC. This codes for CASSLSGRGYQETQYF.

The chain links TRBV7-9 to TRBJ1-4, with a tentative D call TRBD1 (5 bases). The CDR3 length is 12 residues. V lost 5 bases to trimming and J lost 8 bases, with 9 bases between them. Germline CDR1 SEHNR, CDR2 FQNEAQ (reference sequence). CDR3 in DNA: TGTGCCAGCAGCGCGGAGGGGGAAAAACTGTTTTTT. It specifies CASSAEGEKLFF.

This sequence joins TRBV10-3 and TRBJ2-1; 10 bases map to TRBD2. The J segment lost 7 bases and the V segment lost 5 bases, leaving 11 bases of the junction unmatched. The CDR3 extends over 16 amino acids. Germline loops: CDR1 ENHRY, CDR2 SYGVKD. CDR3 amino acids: CAISQLRAGGLNEQFF. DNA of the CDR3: TGTGCCATCAGTCAACTCCGAGCGGGAGGGTTGAATGAGCAGTTCTTC.

CDR3 protein: CASSVRLAGVNEQFF. DNA of the CDR3: TGTGCCAGCAGCGTCCGACTAGCGGGAGTAAATGAGCAGTTCTTC. J is TRBJ2-1 and V is TRBV9; TRBD2 aligns across 12 bases. There are 15 residues in the CDR3. Germline loops: CDR1 SGDLS, CDR2 YYNGEE. Losses at the gene ends were 2 bases for V and 7 bases for J; bases not matched to a gene: 4.

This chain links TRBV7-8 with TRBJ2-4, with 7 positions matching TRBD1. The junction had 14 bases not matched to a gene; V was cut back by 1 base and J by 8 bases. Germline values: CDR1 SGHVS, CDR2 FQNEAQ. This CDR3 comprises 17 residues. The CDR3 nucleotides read TGTGCCAGCAGCTTAGAACCCGCGACAGGGAGTACGGACATTCAGTACTTC. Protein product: CASSLEPATGSTDIQYF.

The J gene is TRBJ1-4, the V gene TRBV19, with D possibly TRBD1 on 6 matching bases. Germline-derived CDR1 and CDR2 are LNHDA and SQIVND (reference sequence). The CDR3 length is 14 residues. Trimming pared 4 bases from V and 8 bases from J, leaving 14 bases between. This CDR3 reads CASSTGGLREKLFF. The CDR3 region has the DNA TGTGCCAGTAGTACGGGGGGCTTACGAGAAAAACTGTTTTTT.

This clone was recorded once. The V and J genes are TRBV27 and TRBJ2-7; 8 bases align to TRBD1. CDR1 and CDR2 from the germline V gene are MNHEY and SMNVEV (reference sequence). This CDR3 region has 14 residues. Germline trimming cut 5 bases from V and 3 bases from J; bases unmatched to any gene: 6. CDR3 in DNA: TGTGCCAGCAGTGGTGACAGGGGCCACTACGAGCAGTACTTC. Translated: CASSGDRGHYEQYF.

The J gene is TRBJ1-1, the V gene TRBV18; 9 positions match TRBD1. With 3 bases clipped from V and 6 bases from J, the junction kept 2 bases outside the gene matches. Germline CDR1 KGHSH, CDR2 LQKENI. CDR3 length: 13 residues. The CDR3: CASSPDRGAEAFF. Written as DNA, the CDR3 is TGTGCCAGCTCACCTGACAGGGGGGCTGAAGCTTTCTTT. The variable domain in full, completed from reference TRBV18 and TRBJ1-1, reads NAGVMQNPRHLVRRRGQEARLRCSPMKGHSHVYWYRQLPEEGLKFMVYLQKENIIDESGMPKERFSAEFPKEGPSILRIQQVVRGDSAAYFCASSPDRGAEAFFGQGTRLTVV.

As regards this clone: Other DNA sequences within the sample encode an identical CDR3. The CDR3 spells CATSRARGATNEKLFF. The CDR3 DNA follows: TGTGCCACCAGCAGAGCGAGAGGTGCAACTAATGAAAAACTGTTTTTT. The chain couples TRBV15 to TRBJ1-4, with D hard to call. V lost 1 base to trimming and J lost 0 bases, with 9 bases between them. The germline gives CDR1 LNHNV, CDR2 YYDKDF (reference sequence). This CDR3 contains 16 residues.

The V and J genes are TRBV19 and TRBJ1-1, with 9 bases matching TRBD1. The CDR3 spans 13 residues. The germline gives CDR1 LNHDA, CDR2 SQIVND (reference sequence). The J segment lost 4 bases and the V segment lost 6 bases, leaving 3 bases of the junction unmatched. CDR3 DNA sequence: TGTGCCAGTAGGGACAGGGGTACCACTGAAGCTTTCTTT. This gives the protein CASRDRGTTEAFF.